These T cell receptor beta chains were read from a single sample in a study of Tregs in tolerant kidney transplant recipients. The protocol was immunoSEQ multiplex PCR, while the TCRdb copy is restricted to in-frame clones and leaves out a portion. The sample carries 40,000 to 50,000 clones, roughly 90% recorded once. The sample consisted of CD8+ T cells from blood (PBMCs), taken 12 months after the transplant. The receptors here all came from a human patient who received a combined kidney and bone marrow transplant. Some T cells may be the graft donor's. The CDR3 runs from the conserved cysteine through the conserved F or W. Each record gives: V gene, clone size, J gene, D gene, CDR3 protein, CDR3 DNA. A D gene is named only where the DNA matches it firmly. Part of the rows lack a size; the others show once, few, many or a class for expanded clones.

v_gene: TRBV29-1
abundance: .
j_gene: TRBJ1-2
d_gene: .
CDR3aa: CSVDLGTGNGYTF
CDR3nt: TGCAGCGTTGACCTTGGAACAGGGAATGGCTACACCTTC

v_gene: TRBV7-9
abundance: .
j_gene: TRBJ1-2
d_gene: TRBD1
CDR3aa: CASSQNTGGYGYTF
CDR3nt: TGTGCCAGCAGCCAAAACACAGGGGGCTATGGCTACACCTTC

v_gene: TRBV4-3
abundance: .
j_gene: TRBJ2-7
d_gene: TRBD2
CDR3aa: CASSQDRASGGAYEQYF
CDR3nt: TGCGCCAGCAGCCAAGATCGGGCTAGCGGGGGAGCCTACGAGCAGTACTTC

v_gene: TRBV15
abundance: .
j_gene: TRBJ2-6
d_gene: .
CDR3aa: CATMRRDKGANVLTF
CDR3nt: TGTGCCACCATGAGGCGGGATAAAGGGGCCAACGTCCTGACTTTC

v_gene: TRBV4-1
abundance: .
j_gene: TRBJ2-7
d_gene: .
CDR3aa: CASSQDRAYEQYF
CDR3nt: TGCGCCAGCAGCCAAGATCGGGCCTACGAGCAGTACTTC

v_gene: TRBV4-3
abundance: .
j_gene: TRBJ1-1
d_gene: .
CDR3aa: CASSHEQGITEAFF
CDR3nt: TGCGCCAGCAGCCACGAACAGGGTATCACTGAAGCTTTCTTT

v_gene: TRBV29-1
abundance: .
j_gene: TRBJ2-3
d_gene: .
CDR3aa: CSVRPGVGDTQYF
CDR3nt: TGCAGCGTTAGGCCGGGAGTGGGGGATACGCAGTATTTT

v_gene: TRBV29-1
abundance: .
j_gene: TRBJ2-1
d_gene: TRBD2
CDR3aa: CSVGGTSGGLDNEQFF
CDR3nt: TGCAGCGTGGGAGGGACTAGCGGGGGGCTAGACAATGAGCAGTTCTTC

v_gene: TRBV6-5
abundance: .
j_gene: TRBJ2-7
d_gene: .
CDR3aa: CASSDTQGWYEQYF
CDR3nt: TGTGCCAGCAGTGACACGCAGGGTTGGTACGAGCAGTACTTC

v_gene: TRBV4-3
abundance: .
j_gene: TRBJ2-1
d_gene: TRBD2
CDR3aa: CASSPGTSNNEQFF
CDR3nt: TGCGCCAGCAGCCCTGGGACTAGCAATAATGAGCAGTTCTTC

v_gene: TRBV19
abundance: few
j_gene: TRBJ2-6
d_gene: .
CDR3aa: CASKGLTGANVLTF
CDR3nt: TGTGCCAGCAAAGGACTAACTGGGGCCAACGTCCTGACTTTC

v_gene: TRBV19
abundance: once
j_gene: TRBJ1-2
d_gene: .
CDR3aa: CASSINRDTPYGYTF
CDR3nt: TGTGCCAGTAGTATAAACCGGGACACCCCCTATGGCTACACCTTC

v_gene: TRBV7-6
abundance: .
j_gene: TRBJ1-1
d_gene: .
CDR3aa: CASSFQGMGWENTEAFF
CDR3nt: TGTGCCAGCAGCTTCCAGGGGATGGGCTGGGAGAACACTGAAGCTTTCTTT

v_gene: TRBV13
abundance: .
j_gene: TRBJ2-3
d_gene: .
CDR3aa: CASSLGDSPDSSTDTQYF
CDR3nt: TGTGCCAGCAGCTTAGGCGACAGCCCGGATTCTAGCACAGATACGCAGTATTTT

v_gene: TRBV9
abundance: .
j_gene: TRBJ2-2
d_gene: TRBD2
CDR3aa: CASSVPNPSSGLPNTGELFF
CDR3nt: TGTGCCAGCAGCGTACCCAACCCTTCTAGCGGACTACCGAACACCGGGGAGCTGTTTTTT

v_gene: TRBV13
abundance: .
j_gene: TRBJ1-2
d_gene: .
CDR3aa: CASSLLLSTVAGYTF
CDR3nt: TGTGCCAGCAGCTTATTACTTTCAACAGTCGCTGGCTACACCTTC

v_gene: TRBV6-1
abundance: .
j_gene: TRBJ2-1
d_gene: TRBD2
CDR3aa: CASSVGPLAGGNEQFF
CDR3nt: TGTGCCAGCAGTGTGGGGCCACTAGCGGGAGGCAATGAGCAGTTCTTC

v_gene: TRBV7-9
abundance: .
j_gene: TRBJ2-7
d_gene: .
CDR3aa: CASTPRTAYEQYF
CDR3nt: TGTGCCAGCACCCCAAGGACAGCCTACGAGCAGTACTTC

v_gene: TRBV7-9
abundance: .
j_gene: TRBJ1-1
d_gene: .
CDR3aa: CASSLGRLNTEAFF
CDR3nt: TGTGCCAGCAGCTTAGGTCGGTTGAACACTGAAGCTTTCTTT

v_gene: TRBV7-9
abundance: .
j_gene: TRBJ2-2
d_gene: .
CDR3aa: CASSLVRTNTGELFF
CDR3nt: TGTGCCAGCAGCTTAGTCAGGACGAACACCGGGGAGCTGTTTTTT

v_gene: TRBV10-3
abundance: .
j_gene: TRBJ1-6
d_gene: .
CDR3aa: CAISESAPYSPLHF
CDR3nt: TGTGCCATCAGTGAGTCAGCGCCTTACTCACCCCTCCACTTT

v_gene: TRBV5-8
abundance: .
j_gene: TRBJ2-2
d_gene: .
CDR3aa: CASSLAPHGELFF
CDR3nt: TGTGCCAGCAGCTTGGCCCCCCACGGGGAGCTGTTTTTT